This entry concerns a single TCR beta chain. Its antigen is unknown. These data come from a study of cytomegalovirus exposure and HLA in healthy donors. Study conclusions and caveats: Three chains linked to CMV were shown in vitro to be specific for CMV antigens.

Researchers ran the PCR with 60 Vbeta and 13 Jbeta primers. Per the original methods: Unique TCR beta chains totaled some 80 million in a later count, with roughly 10 million of them shared. TCRdb's table, derived via immunoSEQ multiplex PCR, lists solely in-frame clones and lacks some. For V, J and clone size, that table is used; D and trimming come from the DNA. The top ten hold approximately 1.2% of the sample, which has some 160,000 clones, about 85% seen once. The sequencing input was PBMCs. The receptor comes from a man in his fifties in good health and CMV-seropositive.

This CDR3 is CAITRSGDNNEQFF. The CDR3 bases are TGTGCCATCACTAGATCGGGGGATAACAATGAGCAGTTCTTC. The chain is built from TRBV10-3 and TRBJ2-1; TRBD2 is a possible D gene (6 bases). Trimming removed 7 bases at V and 5 bases at J, with 15 bases between. The CDR3 consists of 14 residues. Germline assignment: CDR1 ENHRY and CDR2 SYGVKD.